The rows below give T cell receptor beta chains drawn from one sample of a study of OX40 agonist ivuxolimab in advanced cancers. The protocol was immunoSEQ multiplex PCR, while the TCRdb copy is restricted to in-frame clones and leaves out a portion. This table has 65,000 to 85,000 clones, 87% appearing once. Sequencing used CD4+ or CD8+ T cells sorted from blood, obtained in a trial of the OX40 agonist ivuxolimab. The source is an adult with an advanced solid tumor such as melanoma, head and neck, liver or kidney cancer. CDR3s include the opening cysteine and the closing phenylalanine or tryptophan. Each record gives: CDR3 DNA, CDR3 protein, D gene, clone size, J gene, V gene. The D gene is left open where the match is weak. Part of the rows lack a size; the others show once, few, many or a class for expanded clones.

cdr3_nt: TGTGCCAGCAGCTCCGACAGGGGCCGGTTCGAGCAGTACTTC
cdr3_aa: CASSSDRGRFEQYF
d_call: TRBD1
clone_size: -
j_call: TRBJ2-7
v_call: TRBV5-6

cdr3_nt: TGTGCCAGCAGCCCCCAGGGGGAGACCCAGTACTTC
cdr3_aa: CASSPQGETQYF
d_call: -
clone_size: -
j_call: TRBJ2-5
v_call: TRBV7-6

cdr3_nt: TGTGCCATCAGTGCTGAGCACCCCGAGCAGTACTTC
cdr3_aa: CAISAEHPEQYF
d_call: -
clone_size: -
j_call: TRBJ2-7
v_call: TRBV10-3

cdr3_nt: TGTGCCAGCAGTGGACCAGGGGGAAGGTATGGCTACACCTTC
cdr3_aa: CASSGPGGRYGYTF
d_call: TRBD1
clone_size: -
j_call: TRBJ1-2
v_call: TRBV25-1

cdr3_nt: TGTGCCATCGGTGAGGAGAGAAGGAACACTGAAGCTTTCTTT
cdr3_aa: CAIGEERRNTEAFF
d_call: -
clone_size: -
j_call: TRBJ1-1
v_call: TRBV10-3

cdr3_nt: TGCGCCAGCAGCCAAGATCGGACGGTGTGGGGGGCCAACGTCCTGACTTTC
cdr3_aa: CASSQDRTVWGANVLTF
d_call: -
clone_size: -
j_call: TRBJ2-6
v_call: TRBV4-1

cdr3_nt: TGTGCCAGCAGCTTATCCGGGTCCGGCACAGATACGCAGTATTTT
cdr3_aa: CASSLSGSGTDTQYF
d_call: -
clone_size: -
j_call: TRBJ2-3
v_call: TRBV7-7

cdr3_nt: TGTGCCTTAAAGCTGGGACAGAGATATGGCTACACCTTC
cdr3_aa: CALKLGQRYGYTF
d_call: TRBD1
clone_size: once
j_call: TRBJ1-2
v_call: TRBV30

cdr3_nt: TGTGCCAGTAAATTGGGTAACGTGGGCACTGAAGCTTTCTTT
cdr3_aa: CASKLGNVGTEAFF
d_call: -
clone_size: -
j_call: TRBJ1-1
v_call: TRBV19

cdr3_nt: TGTGCCAGCAGTTTAATACCCGGGCAGCCTGGCTACACCTTC
cdr3_aa: CASSLIPGQPGYTF
d_call: -
clone_size: -
j_call: TRBJ1-2
v_call: TRBV28

cdr3_nt: TGCGCCAGCAGCCAAGGTGGGGACAGCTTCGTCCTACACCGGGGAGCTGTTTTT
cdr3_aa: CASSQGGDSFVLHRGAVF
d_call: TRBD1
clone_size: once
j_call: TRBJ2-2
v_call: TRBV4-3

cdr3_nt: TGTGCCAGCCTCACCAGGGGGAGTCAGCCCCAGCATTTT
cdr3_aa: CASLTRGSQPQHF
d_call: TRBD1
clone_size: -
j_call: TRBJ1-5
v_call: TRBV28

cdr3_nt: TGCAGCGTTTCTAGTTCAGATACGCAGTATTTT
cdr3_aa: CSVSSSDTQYF
d_call: -
clone_size: once
j_call: TRBJ2-3
v_call: TRBV29-1

cdr3_nt: TGTGCCAGCAGTCCCGGGACAGGGAACACCGGGGAGCTGTTTTTT
cdr3_aa: CASSPGTGNTGELFF
d_call: TRBD1
clone_size: -
j_call: TRBJ2-2
v_call: TRBV28

cdr3_nt: TGTGCCACGACTCTTAATATACACTCGAACACCGGGGAGCTGTTTTTT
cdr3_aa: CATTLNIHSNTGELFF
d_call: -
clone_size: -
j_call: TRBJ2-2
v_call: TRBV5-5

cdr3_nt: TGTGCCAGCAGCTTAGCACAGTCGTATGGCTACACCTTC
cdr3_aa: CASSLAQSYGYTF
d_call: -
clone_size: few
j_call: TRBJ1-2
v_call: TRBV7-9

cdr3_nt: TGTGCCAGCACTAGACAGGGGGCAAACGAGCAGTACTTC
cdr3_aa: CASTRQGANEQYF
d_call: TRBD1
clone_size: -
j_call: TRBJ2-7
v_call: TRBV6-6

cdr3_nt: TGTGCCAGCAGCTTAGATCGCCAGGGGTACTATGGCTACACCTTC
cdr3_aa: CASSLDRQGYYGYTF
d_call: -
clone_size: -
j_call: TRBJ1-2
v_call: TRBV7-2

cdr3_nt: TGCGCCAGCAGCTTGGCGACACAGGGATCTGGACAGGGCACTGAAGCTTTCTTT
cdr3_aa: CASSLATQGSGQGTEAFF
d_call: TRBD1
clone_size: -
j_call: TRBJ1-1
v_call: TRBV5-1

cdr3_nt: TGTGCCAGCGCTAAGAGTTCGGGACTAGCGGGAGTCGATGAGCAGTTCTTC
cdr3_aa: CASAKSSGLAGVDEQFF
d_call: TRBD2
clone_size: -
j_call: TRBJ2-1
v_call: TRBV19

cdr3_nt: TGTGCCAGTAGTCACCACTCAAAAGCGGGCAAAAACATTCAGTACTTC
cdr3_aa: CASSHHSKAGKNIQYF
d_call: -
clone_size: once
j_call: TRBJ2-4
v_call: TRBV19

cdr3_nt: TGTGCCATCAGTGCAGGGACAGGGAAGGGAGGGGACACTGAAGCTTTCTTT
cdr3_aa: CAISAGTGKGGDTEAFF
d_call: TRBD1
clone_size: -
j_call: TRBJ1-1
v_call: TRBV10-3

cdr3_nt: TGCGCCAGCAGCTCTATATCGGGGACGCTAGCGGGAGGCTACGAGCAGTACTTC
cdr3_aa: CASSSISGTLAGGYEQYF
d_call: TRBD2
clone_size: -
j_call: TRBJ2-7
v_call: TRBV5-1

cdr3_nt: TGTGCCAGCAGACCAGGGGACAGGGTAAACGAAAAACTGTTTTTT
cdr3_aa: CASRPGDRVNEKLFF
d_call: TRBD1
clone_size: -
j_call: TRBJ1-4
v_call: TRBV28

cdr3_nt: TGTGCCAGCAGTTTAATAATACGTAATGAGCAGTTCTTC
cdr3_aa: CASSLIIRNEQFF
d_call: -
clone_size: -
j_call: TRBJ2-1
v_call: TRBV28

cdr3_nt: TGTGCCAGCAGCCCCGGAGGAGGACGGATTAACTATGGCTACACCTTC
cdr3_aa: CASSPGGGRINYGYTF
d_call: -
clone_size: -
j_call: TRBJ1-2
v_call: TRBV5-6

cdr3_nt: TGTGCCAGCAGCCCGTCTATAGGACAGGGATACTCCACAGATACGCAGTATTTT
cdr3_aa: CASSPSIGQGYSTDTQYF
d_call: TRBD1
clone_size: -
j_call: TRBJ2-3
v_call: TRBV7-9

cdr3_nt: TGTGCCAGCAGTGAAAGACAGGGACCCTACAATGAGCAGTTCTTC
cdr3_aa: CASSERQGPYNEQFF
d_call: TRBD1
clone_size: -
j_call: TRBJ2-1
v_call: TRBV6-1

cdr3_nt: TGTGCCAGCAGTTTATCGGGGCAGGGGAATGAAAAACTGTTTTTT
cdr3_aa: CASSLSGQGNEKLFF
d_call: -
clone_size: -
j_call: TRBJ1-4
v_call: TRBV28

cdr3_nt: TGTGCCAGCAGAGGACTAGCGGGAGTCGGCGAGCAGTACTTC
cdr3_aa: CASRGLAGVGEQYF
d_call: TRBD2
clone_size: -
j_call: TRBJ2-7
v_call: TRBV28

cdr3_nt: TGTGCCTGGAGTGTGAGCGGGTACACTGAAGCTTTCTTT
cdr3_aa: CAWSVSGYTEAFF
d_call: -
clone_size: -
j_call: TRBJ1-1
v_call: TRBV30

cdr3_nt: TGTGCCAGCAGCCCTAGGGGCGGGGCAGGAAACACTGAAGCTTTCTTT
cdr3_aa: CASSPRGGAGNTEAFF
d_call: -
clone_size: -
j_call: TRBJ1-1
v_call: TRBV7-2

cdr3_nt: TGTGCCAGCAGTGAAAATCTGCGGACAGTCCTCCACTTT
cdr3_aa: CASSENLRTVLHF
d_call: -
clone_size: -
j_call: TRBJ1-6
v_call: TRBV6-1

cdr3_nt: TGTGCCAGTAGTATGGGGCAGGGGAAGCCTTTCTTT
cdr3_aa: CASSMGQGKPFF
d_call: -
clone_size: -
j_call: TRBJ1-1
v_call: TRBV19

cdr3_nt: TGTGCCAGCAGCCTCAACGTAGGGGGTCATGAAAAACTGTTTTTT
cdr3_aa: CASSLNVGGHEKLFF
d_call: -
clone_size: -
j_call: TRBJ1-4
v_call: TRBV14

cdr3_nt: TGTGCCAGCAGCGACTTGTGGAACACTGAAGCTTTCTTT
cdr3_aa: CASSDLWNTEAFF
d_call: -
clone_size: -
j_call: TRBJ1-1
v_call: TRBV7-9

cdr3_nt: TGTGCCAGCAGTTCTGACAGGGGTATTCAGCCCCAGCATTTT
cdr3_aa: CASSSDRGIQPQHF
d_call: TRBD1
clone_size: -
j_call: TRBJ1-5
v_call: TRBV6-5